The 22 T cell receptor beta chains in this list originate from one sample, sequenced in a study of beta chain features in type 1 diabetes. Findings and caveats of the study: Moderate but significant shortening of TCRB CDR3s was recorded in all four CD4+ subsets from Type 1 diabetes patients.

Expressed TCRB transcripts were sequenced, since all the RNA that had been isolated was reverse transcribed. Produced via immunoSEQ multiplex PCR; TCRdb's table is partial and in-frame only. The sample has 160,000 or so clones, roughly 9% seen once. Their cognate antigens are unknown. The sample was central memory CD4+ T cells from blood. The origin of the receptors is a young woman with type 1 diabetes.

The chain uses TRBV10-3 and TRBJ1-5; D is ambiguous. V shed 4 bases and J shed 0 bases, with 7 bases lying between them. CDR1 and CDR2 (germline): ENHRY, SYGVKD. CDR3 length: 14 residues. The CDR3 sequence: CAISAQNSNQPQHF. For the CDR3, the DNA is TGTGCCATCAGTGCCCAGAATAGCAATCAGCCCCAGCATTTT.

This chain joins TRBV6-5 and TRBJ1-2, with 7 nucleotides matching TRBD1. Germline-derived CDR1 and CDR2 are MNHEY and SVGAGI. With 2 bases clipped from V and 6 bases from J, the junction kept 3 bases outside the gene matches. The CDR3 is 13 residues long. CDR3 region: CASSYPGQDGYTF. The CDR3 nucleotides read TGTGCCAGCAGTTACCCTGGACAGGATGGCTACACCTTC.

The J gene is TRBJ2-7, the V gene TRBV28; 7 nucleotides line up with TRBD1. Germline CDR1 is MDHEN and CDR2 is SYDVKM. With 7 bases clipped from V and 5 bases from J, the junction kept 11 bases outside the gene matches. The length of the CDR3 is 14 residues. The CDR3 loop is CASTTPQGLDEQYF. The CDR3 DNA follows: TGTGCCAGCACGACCCCACAGGGGTTGGACGAGCAGTACTTC.

The gene calls are TRBV27 and TRBJ2-5; TRBD2 matches 7 bases. The trim removed 2 bases at V and 5 bases at J, leaving 5 bases unmatched. This CDR3 is built from 14 residues. Germline V lookup: CDR1 MNHEY, CDR2 SMNVEV (reference sequence). In DNA form, the CDR3 reads TGTGCCAGCAGTTTAGCGGGAGAAAGCGAGACCCAGTACTTC. Protein sequence: CASSLAGESETQYF.

The chain carries TRBV7-2 and TRBJ2-3; 11 bases agree with TRBD2. V lost 4 bases, J lost 4 bases, and 4 bases stayed unmatched. Germline V lookup: CDR1 SGHTA, CDR2 FQGNSA. The CDR3 is 15 amino acids. CDR3 region: CASSYSGRAPDTQYF. Here the CDR3 DNA reads TGTGCCAGCAGCTATAGCGGGAGGGCCCCAGATACGCAGTATTTT.

This clone was detected ten times or more. The chain recombines TRBV7-9 with TRBJ2-3; the match to TRBD1 covers 8 bases. CDR3 size: 14 residues. Per germline, CDR1 SEHNR and CDR2 FQNEAQ (reference sequence). V gave up 7 bases and J gave up 2 bases; unmatched junction bases: 5. CDR3 protein: CASTSTGDTDTQYF. CDR3 nucleotides: TGTGCCAGCACCTCGACAGGGGACACAGATACGCAGTATTTT.

This clone was counted a few times. The V call is TRBV11-2, the J call TRBJ1-1; D unclear. Germline-derived CDR1 and CDR2 are SGHAT and FQNNGV. V lost 1 base to trimming and J lost 1 base, with 4 bases between them. This CDR3 is built from 13 residues. This CDR3 is CASSLGRNTEAFF. As DNA, the CDR3 is TGTGCCAGCAGCTTAGGGAGGAACACTGAAGCTTTCTTT. Drawing the rest from reference TRBV11-2 and TRBJ1-1, the complete variable domain is EAGVAQSPRYKIIEKRQSVAFWCNPISGHATLYWYQQILGQGPKLLIQFQNNGVVDDSQLPKDRFSAERLKGVDSTLKIQPAKLEDSAVYLCASSLGRNTEAFFGQGTRLTVV.

The V gene is TRBV6-5, the J gene TRBJ2-3; D is uncertain. Trimming took off 0 bases at V and 2 bases at J, with 9 bases between the two ends. Per the germline V gene, CDR1 is MNHEY and CDR2 is SVGAGI. The CDR3 is made up of 15 amino acids. The CDR3 region has the DNA TGTGCCAGCAGTTACTCCCACAGCCCCACAGATACGCAGTATTTT. Its protein is CASSYSHSPTDTQYF.

V gene TRBV27 combines with J gene TRBJ2-7; a weak D match, TRBD1 (6 bases). The CDR3 runs 16 residues. The V gene lost 5 bases and the J gene lost 0 bases, with 17 bases spanning the gap. Germline V gene data show CDR1 as MNHEY and CDR2 as SMNVEV (reference sequence). The CDR3 region has the DNA TGTGCCAGCAGTCGAACCGGGACATCAGGCTCCTACGAGCAGTACTTC. Protein product: CASSRTGTSGSYEQYF.

The chain combines TRBV4-2 with TRBJ2-4; 12 nucleotides align to TRBD2. The CDR3 consists of 19 residues. Germline values: CDR1 LGHNA, CDR2 YNFKEQ. V lost 3 bases to trimming and J lost 0 bases; unmatched junction nucleotides: 9. The CDR3 region has the DNA TGTGCCAGCAGCCAGATAGGGACTAGCGGGTCCCTAGCCAAAAACATTCAGTACTTC. As protein: CASSQIGTSGSLAKNIQYF.

Only a few counts were recorded for this clone. The rearrangement links TRBV5-4 to TRBJ1-2; 10 bases map to TRBD1. Germline CDR1 and CDR2: SGHNT and YYREEE (reference sequence). V trimming: 2 bases; J trimming: 4 bases; junction bases outside the gene matches: 2. This CDR3 is built from 14 residues. The CDR3 DNA sequence: TGTGCCAGCAGCTTCGACAGGGGGCCCTATGGCTACACCTTC. Translated: CASSFDRGPYGYTF.

This chain links TRBV2 with TRBJ2-7; D remains unclear. Germline V gives CDR1 SNHLY, CDR2 FYNNEI. This CDR3 spans 14 amino acids. V was cut by 0 bases and J by 1 base, with 7 bases left in between. The CDR3 sequence is CASSEASQSYEQYF. As DNA, the CDR3 is TGTGCCAGCAGTGAAGCGTCACAGTCCTACGAGCAGTACTTC.

This clone showed up just a few times. This CDR3 reads CASRETGGGYGYTF. CDR3 bases: TGTGCCAGCAGAGAGACAGGGGGCGGCTATGGCTACACCTTC. V usage is TRBV28 and J usage is TRBJ1-2; TRBD1 agrees at 10 bases. V was pared by 6 bases and J by 4 bases, with 5 bases of the junction left unmatched. This CDR3 is 14 amino acids long. Germline V gene sequence: CDR1 MDHEN, CDR2 SYDVKM.

The chain has TRBV18 and TRBJ1-2; D remains unclear. The V gene lost 0 bases and the J gene lost 4 bases, with 15 bases spanning the gap. This CDR3 spans 16 amino acids. CDR1 is KGHSH and CDR2 is LQKENI in the germline V gene. The chain's CDR3 is CASSPPGASRSYGYTF. The CDR3 nucleotides read TGTGCCAGCTCACCACCGGGAGCCTCCCGGAGCTATGGCTACACCTTC.

Concerning this clone itself: Additional DNA sequences in this sample encode the identical CDR3. The V and J genes are TRBV27 and TRBJ2-5; D may be TRBD2 (5 bases). The ends were cut back, 5 bases at V and 2 bases at J, with 12 bases in the middle. The germline V gene encodes CDR1 MNHEY and CDR2 SMNVEV (reference sequence). The CDR3 length is 14 residues. CDR3 DNA: TGTGCCAGCAGTCCCCGTCCGGGACAAGAGACCCAGTACTTC. As protein: CASSPRPGQETQYF.

This clone was seen more than once but under ten times. The chain employs TRBV30 and TRBJ2-1; 12 nucleotides agree with TRBD2. Losses at the gene ends were 5 bases for V and 6 bases for J; bases not matched to a gene: 11. Germline lookup yields CDR1 GTSNPN and CDR2 SVGIG (reference sequence). The CDR3 has 16 amino acids. CDR3 sequence (DNA): TGTGCCTGGGTGCCGACTAGCGGGAGATCGGGCAATGAGCAGTTCTTC. Amino acid sequence: CAWVPTSGRSGNEQFF.

This clone has just a few counts. The chain couples TRBV7-2 to TRBJ2-7, with 8 bases fitting TRBD2. Germline V lookup: CDR1 SGHTA, CDR2 FQGNSA. V lost 5 bases, J lost 5 bases, and 11 bases stayed unmatched. The CDR3 sequence is 15 residues long. The CDR3 nucleotides are TGTGCCAGCAGCCCCCCATTCCGGGAGGGGGACGAGCAGTACTTC. Translated: CASSPPFREGDEQYF.

Only a few counts were recorded for this clone. The chain joins TRBV5-4 to TRBJ2-7, with TRBD2 identical over 8 bases. Germline trimming cut 3 bases from V and 6 bases from J; bases unmatched to any gene: 11. The CDR3 is 15 amino acids. CDR1 is SGHNT, CDR2 YYREEE, per germline (reference sequence). CDR3 bases: TGTGCCAGCAGCTCAAGAAGCGGGAGCGTATTCGAGCAGTACTTC. This encodes CASSSRSGSVFEQYF.

This clone was seen a handful of times. The sample contains more than one DNA sequence encoding this CDR3. The chain couples TRBV18 to TRBJ2-1, with D perhaps matching TRBD2 (5 bases). CDR1 is KGHSH, CDR2 LQKENI, per germline. The ends were cut back, 1 base at V and 3 bases at J, with 7 bases in the middle. The CDR3 sequence is 14 residues long. The CDR3 spells CASSPRSGYNEQFF. The CDR3 DNA reads TGTGCCAGCTCACCACGGAGCGGCTACAATGAGCAGTTCTTC. The full variable domain, rest sourced from reference TRBV18 and TRBJ2-1, is NAGVMQNPRHLVRRRGQEARLRCSPMKGHSHVYWYRQLPEEGLKFMVYLQKENIIDESGMPKERFSAEFPKEGPSILRIQQVVRGDSAAYFCASSPRSGYNEQFFGPGTRLTVL.

This clone turned up a few times. V is TRBV5-4 and J is TRBJ2-1; 7 bases fit TRBD2. This CDR3 is 15 amino acids long. The V gene end was trimmed by 5 bases and the J gene end by 1 base; junction bases not matched to a gene: 6. The germline gives CDR1 SGHNT, CDR2 YYREEE (reference sequence). The CDR3 coding sequence is TGTGCCAGCAGACCCACTAGCGAGTCCTACAATGAGCAGTTCTTC. Encoded protein: CASRPTSESYNEQFF.

V and J are TRBV5-6 and TRBJ2-1, with 8 positions matching TRBD1. Per germline, CDR1 SGHDT and CDR2 YYEEEE. The V gene end was trimmed by 3 bases and the J gene end by 7 bases; junction bases not matched to a gene: 15. The CDR3 sequence is 17 residues long. The CDR3 here is CASSSEFRGRILNEQFF. CDR3 nucleotide sequence: TGTGCCAGCAGCTCCGAATTCAGGGGGCGCATACTAAATGAGCAGTTCTTC.

This clone is medium-sized (0.01 to 0.1%) in the sample. The chain recombines TRBV2 with TRBJ2-1, with D possibly TRBD2 on 6 matching bases. The CDR3 length is 12 residues. The V gene lost 5 bases and the J gene lost 5 bases, with 7 bases spanning the gap. Germline V lookup: CDR1 SNHLY, CDR2 FYNNEI. The CDR3 DNA sequence: TGTGCCAGCAGTATAGCGGACAATGAGCAGTTCTTC. Translated, it gives CASSIADNEQFF.